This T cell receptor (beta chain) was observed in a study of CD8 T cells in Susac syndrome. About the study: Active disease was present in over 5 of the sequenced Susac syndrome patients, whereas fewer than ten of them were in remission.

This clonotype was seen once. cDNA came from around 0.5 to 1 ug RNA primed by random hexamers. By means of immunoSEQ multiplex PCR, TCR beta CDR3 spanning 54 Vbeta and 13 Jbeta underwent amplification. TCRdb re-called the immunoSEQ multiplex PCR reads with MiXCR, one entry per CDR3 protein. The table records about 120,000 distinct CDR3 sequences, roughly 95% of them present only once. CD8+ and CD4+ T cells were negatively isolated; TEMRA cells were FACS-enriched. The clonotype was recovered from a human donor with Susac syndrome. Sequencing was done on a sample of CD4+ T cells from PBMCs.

CDR3 in DNA: TGTGCCTGGGCTTACACGGGAAGGGCTAGGGGCGGCTACACCTTC. This encodes CAWAYTGRARGGYTF. This chain connects TRBV30 to TRBJ1-2, with D perhaps TRBD1 (5 bases). V was trimmed by 5 bases and J by 8 bases, leaving 24 bases between them. CDR1 and CDR2 from the germline V gene are GTSNPN and SVGIG (reference sequence). The CDR3 runs to 15 residues.